The 29 T cell receptor beta chains below were found in one sample sequenced in a study of shared clonotypes between healthy human individuals. Clones were read by immunoSEQ multiplex PCR, and TCRdb kept only the in-frame ones, dropping some. The sample holds roughly 170,000 clones, approximately 61% seen once. The specimen was memory CD4+ T cells sorted from blood. The subset: CD45RA-negative fraction. Source of these receptors: a young man in good health.

The chain is built from TRBV10-2 and TRBJ2-5; TRBD2 matches 13 bases. V was clipped by 5 bases and J by 5 bases; unmatched bases: 14. The CDR3 sequence is 18 residues long. Looked up from germline, CDR1 is WSHSY and CDR2 is SAAADI. CDR3 in DNA: TGCGCCAGCAGTAAGGACAGGGGACTAGCGGGATTGCGGGAGACCCAGTACTTC. Translation: CASSKDRGLAGLRETQYF.

In its sample, this clone was seen a few times. This chain joins TRBV11-2 and TRBJ1-5, with D uncertain. Germline CDR1 SGHAT, CDR2 FQNNGV. This CDR3 has 13 residues. Deletions cut 1 base from V and 4 bases from J, with 5 bases between. Here the CDR3 reads CASSLGLNQPQHF. For the CDR3, the DNA is TGTGCCAGCAGCTTAGGGTTAAATCAGCCCCAGCATTTT.

The chain links TRBV28 to TRBJ2-3; the D gene is possibly TRBD1 (5 bases). CDR1 is MDHEN and CDR2 is SYDVKM in the germline V gene. V shed 6 bases and J shed 4 bases, with 14 bases lying between them. The CDR3 covers 14 residues. CDR3 loop: CASSFAGWADTQYF. As DNA, the CDR3 is TGTGCCAGCAGCTTCGCAGGGTGGGCAGATACGCAGTATTTT.

This rearrangement joins TRBV25-1 to TRBJ2-5; 7 bases align to TRBD1. The CDR3 is made up of 12 amino acids. The germline V gene has CDR1 MGHDK and CDR2 SYGVNS. The J segment lost 7 bases and the V segment lost 4 bases, leaving 3 bases of the junction unmatched. In nucleotides, the CDR3 is TGTGCCAGCAGTGGGAGACAGGGGACCCAGTACTTC. Translated: CASSGRQGTQYF. Drawing the rest from reference TRBV25-1 and TRBJ2-5, the complete variable domain is EADIYQTPRYLVIGTGKKITLECSQTMGHDKMYWYQQDPGMELHLIHYSYGVNSTEKGDLSSESTVSRIRTEHFPLTLESARPSHTSQYLCASSGRQGTQYFGPGTRLLVL.

The chain employs TRBV2 and TRBJ2-1; TRBD1 matches at 8 bases. CDR3 size: 15 residues. With V trimmed by 7 bases and J by 4 bases, 9 bases remained unmatched. Germline V gene lookup returns CDR1 SNHLY and CDR2 FYNNEI. CDR3 region: CASTGQGATYNEQFF. The CDR3 DNA sequence: TGTGCCAGCACCGGACAGGGCGCTACATACAATGAGCAGTTCTTC.

A remark on this clone: This could be a read error, since a much larger clone is one nucleotide away. The chain joins TRBV7-8 to TRBJ1-2, with a weak D call TRBD1 (6 bases). V gave up 4 bases and J gave up 3 bases, with 9 bases separating them. This CDR3 contains 13 residues. Germline V lookup: CDR1 SGHVS, CDR2 FQNEAQ. The CDR3 is CASSSRGHYGYTF. The CDR3 DNA reads TGTGCCAGCAGCTCCAGGGGACACTATGGCTACACCTTC.

The chain uses TRBV6-6 and TRBJ2-3; no definite D call. With 7 bases removed from V and 2 bases from J, the gap between germline ends came to 7 bases. The CDR3 covers 12 residues. CDR1 and CDR2 (germline): MNHNY, SVGAGI (reference sequence). The chain's CDR3 is CASMADTDTQYF. In DNA form, the CDR3 reads TGTGCCAGCATGGCTGACACAGATACGCAGTATTTT.

In this sample, this clone turned up a few times. J is TRBJ2-1 and V is TRBV7-9; TRBD1 is a possible D gene (6 bases). The CDR3 is 13 amino acids. V was cut by 2 bases and J by 14 bases, with 16 bases left in between. Germline CDR1 is SEHNR and CDR2 is FQNEAQ (reference sequence). CDR3 DNA: TGTGCCAGCAGCTTATCCCCTTTAGCAGGGGAGTTCTTC. Its translation is CASSLSPLAGEFF.

This chain uses TRBV30 with TRBJ1-1; no reliable D call. The CDR3 totals 13 residues. Germline assignment: CDR1 GTSNPN and CDR2 SVGIG (reference sequence). Trimming removed 1 base from V and 0 bases from J, with 6 bases in between. The chain's CDR3 is CAWSGSMNTEAFF. Written as DNA, the CDR3 is TGTGCCTGGAGTGGGAGTATGAACACTGAAGCTTTCTTT.

The chain couples TRBV28 to TRBJ2-7; weak D call: TRBD1 (6 bases). The germline V gene has CDR1 MDHEN and CDR2 SYDVKM. This CDR3 has 12 amino acids. Trimming removed 8 bases at V and 2 bases at J, with 10 bases between. Here the CDR3 reads CASFGGPYEQYF. DNA of the CDR3: TGTGCCAGCTTTGGGGGCCCCTACGAGCAGTACTTC.

The V call is TRBV18, the J call TRBJ2-1, with D perhaps TRBD1 (5 bases). The CDR3 is 14 amino acids. Trimming removed 3 bases from V and 10 bases from J, with 16 bases in between. Germline lookup yields CDR1 KGHSH and CDR2 LQKENI. The CDR3 spells CASSPDSGRGEQFF. The CDR3 bases are TGTGCCAGCTCACCTGATAGTGGAAGGGGCGAGCAGTTCTTC.

The chain combines TRBV29-1 with TRBJ2-7, with a possible D match to TRBD2 (5 bases). The germline CDR1 and CDR2 sequences are SQVTM and ANQGSEA. V lost 5 bases to trimming and J lost 3 bases, with 8 bases between them. This CDR3 spans 11 amino acids. The CDR3: CSVYGDYEQYF. DNA for the CDR3: TGCAGCGTTTACGGGGACTACGAGCAGTACTTC.

There are a few counts of this clone. V is TRBV9 and J is TRBJ1-1; D may be TRBD1 (6 bases). CDR1 SGDLS and CDR2 YYNGEE come from the germline V gene. The CDR3 sequence is 17 residues long. The germline V and J ends were trimmed by 0 bases and 1 base, with 16 bases remaining between them. The CDR3 region has the DNA TGTGCCAGCAGCGTAGAAGGGGGTTTCGGTTCGAACACTGAAGCTTTCTTT. This sequence encodes CASSVEGGFGSNTEAFF.

This chain connects TRBV28 to TRBJ1-1; a weak D match, TRBD1 (5 bases). V lost 8 bases to trimming and J lost 0 bases, with 10 bases between them. The germline CDR1 and CDR2 sequences are MDHEN and SYDVKM. The CDR3 contains 13 residues. CDR3 nucleotide sequence: TGTGCCAGCGACAGCCTCATGAACACTGAAGCTTTCTTT. This codes for CASDSLMNTEAFF. The variable domain in full, completed from reference TRBV28 and TRBJ1-1, reads DVKVTQSSRYLVKRTGEKVFLECVQDMDHENMFWYRQDPGLGLRLIYFSYDVKMKEKGDIPEGYSVSREKKERFSLILESASTNQTSMYLCASDSLMNTEAFFGQGTRLTVV.

The rearrangement uses TRBV15 and TRBJ2-1; D assignment may be TRBD1 or TRBD2 (7 bases each). V was trimmed by 6 bases and J by 4 bases, leaving 13 bases between them. This CDR3 region has 14 residues. The germline V gene encodes CDR1 LNHNV and CDR2 YYDKDF (reference sequence). CDR3 sequence: CATRGEGQYNEQFF. The CDR3 coding sequence is TGTGCCACCAGAGGGGAGGGACAGTACAATGAGCAGTTCTTC. The full variable domain, in which reference TRBV15 and TRBJ2-1 provide the parts outside the CDR3, is DAMVIQNPRYQVTQFGKPVTLSCSQTLNHNVMYWYQQKSSQAPKLLFHYYDKDFNNEADTPDNFQSRRPNTSFCFLDIRSPGLGDTAMYLCATRGEGQYNEQFFGPGTRLTVL.

This rearrangement joins TRBV15 to TRBJ2-7; 12 nucleotides match TRBD2. V gave up 8 bases and J gave up 3 bases; unmatched junction bases: 8. CDR3 length: 15 amino acids. Per the germline V gene, CDR1 is LNHNV and CDR2 is YYDKDF (reference sequence). DNA for the CDR3: TGTGCCACCTCCCACAGGACTAGCGGGAACTACGAGCAGTACTTC. This encodes CATSHRTSGNYEQYF.

This clone showed up just a few times. V gene TRBV15 combines with J gene TRBJ1-2; TRBD1 matches at 8 bases. The CDR3 covers 14 residues. The V gene's germline CDR1 is LNHNV and CDR2 YYDKDF (reference sequence). The junction had 7 bases not matched to a gene; V was cut back by 4 bases and J by 6 bases. In DNA form, the CDR3 reads TGTGCCACCAGCATCCCCGGACAGGGTCATGGCTACACCTTC. This translates into CATSIPGQGHGYTF.

The V gene is TRBV25-1, the J gene TRBJ2-3, with 7 nucleotides matching TRBD1. V was clipped by 4 bases and J by 1 base; unmatched bases: 8. The germline V gene encodes CDR1 MGHDK and CDR2 SYGVNS. The CDR3 length is 16 residues. The CDR3 region has the DNA TGTGCCAGCAGTGCATACAGGGGAAGAGGCACAGATACGCAGTATTTT. It specifies CASSAYRGRGTDTQYF.

The chain recombines TRBV2 with TRBJ2-2; D possibly corresponds to TRBD1 (6 bases). Trimming took off 2 bases at V and 1 base at J, with 8 bases between the two ends. Looked up from germline, CDR1 is SNHLY and CDR2 is FYNNEI. The CDR3 runs to 15 residues. CDR3 sequence: CASSETGRNTGELFF. CDR3 bases: TGTGCCAGCAGTGAAACAGGGAGGAACACCGGGGAGCTGTTTTTT. The whole variable domain, remainder taken from reference TRBV2 and TRBJ2-2, is EPEVTQTPSHQVTQMGQEVILRCVPISNHLYFYWYRQILGQKVEFLVSFYNNEISEKSEIFDDQFSVERPDGSNFTLKIRSTKLEDSAMYFCASSETGRNTGELFFGEGSRLTVL.

The gene calls are TRBV2 and TRBJ1-4; 9 bases map to TRBD1. Trimming at V came to 4 bases and at J to 3 bases, leaving 3 bases not matched to a gene. This CDR3 contains 15 residues. The germline CDR1 and CDR2 sequences are SNHLY and FYNNEI. The CDR3 reads CASSAGQGPNEKLFF. CDR3 DNA sequence: TGTGCCAGCAGTGCTGGACAGGGGCCTAATGAAAAACTGTTTTTT.

The CDR3 loop is CASSLYDGKNEQYF. In nucleotides, the CDR3 is TGTGCCAGCAGCTTGTATGACGGAAAGAACGAGCAGTACTTC. This chain connects TRBV7-9 to TRBJ2-7; D is uncertain. Per germline, CDR1 SEHNR and CDR2 FQNEAQ (reference sequence). The CDR3 covers 14 residues. V was cut by 3 bases and J by 5 bases, with 14 bases left in between. Using reference TRBV7-9 and TRBJ2-7 for the parts outside the CDR3, the full variable domain is DTGVSQNPRHKITKRGQNVTFRCDPISEHNRLYWYRQTLGQGPEFLTYFQNEAQLEKSRLLSDRFSAERPKGSFSTLEIQRTEQGDSAMYLCASSLYDGKNEQYFGPGTRLTVT.

The chain links TRBV9 to TRBJ2-5, with D maybe TRBD1 (5 bases). Per the germline V gene, CDR1 is SGDLS and CDR2 is YYNGEE. This CDR3 spans 14 amino acids. Trimming stripped 0 bases from V and 3 bases from J, with 9 bases between. The CDR3 sequence: CASSVGVREETQYF. CDR3 bases: TGTGCCAGCAGCGTAGGAGTCAGGGAAGAGACCCAGTACTTC.

This clone was counted only a few times. The rearrangement joins TRBV7-8 to TRBJ1-5; D perhaps matches TRBD1 (6 bases). The germline CDR1 and CDR2 sequences are SGHVS and FQNEAQ. The CDR3 has 16 residues. V was pared by 1 base and J by 5 bases, with 15 bases between. CDR3 in amino acids: CASSLEFRTDHQPQHF. The DNA for the CDR3 is TGTGCCAGCAGCTTAGAATTCAGGACAGATCATCAGCCCCAGCATTTT.

This clone has just a few counts. The CDR3 region has the DNA TGTGCCAGCAGCTTGGTCTTAGCAAATGAGCAGTTCTTC. It is translated as CASSLVLANEQFF. J is TRBJ2-1 and V is TRBV5-4; D uncertain. The CDR3 loop spans 13 amino acids. V was shortened by 0 bases and J by 7 bases, with 8 bases between the two germline ends. From germline, CDR1 is SGHNT and CDR2 YYREEE (reference sequence).

The genes are TRBV19 and TRBJ1-2, with D hard to call. The germline V gene has CDR1 LNHDA and CDR2 SQIVND (reference sequence). V lost 7 bases to trimming and J lost 2 bases, with 14 bases between them. CDR3 length equals 14 residues. CDR3 DNA sequence: TGTGCCAGTACCTTCGTTGGTAGGAACTATGGCTACACCTTC. Its translation: CASTFVGRNYGYTF.

The CDR3 here is CAISDPRGRGTEAFF. The CDR3 DNA is TGTGCCATCAGTGACCCCAGGGGGCGTGGGACTGAAGCTTTCTTT. The V gene is TRBV10-3, the J gene TRBJ1-1; 8 nucleotides agree with TRBD1. CDR3 length: 15 residues. CDR1 is ENHRY, CDR2 SYGVKD, per germline. V was clipped by 3 bases and J by 5 bases; unmatched bases: 8.

The chain is built from TRBV9 and TRBJ1-1; 7 bases agree with TRBD1. The CDR3 consists of 14 residues. CDR1 and CDR2 from the germline V gene are SGDLS and YYNGEE. V dropped 4 bases and J dropped 3; count of bases not matched to a gene: 6. CDR3 sequence reads: CASSTGQPHTEAFF. CDR3 sequence (DNA): TGTGCCAGCAGCACGGGACAGCCACACACTGAAGCTTTCTTT.

This CDR3 is CASSVRTGGAFF. DNA for the CDR3: TGTGCCAGCAGTGTTCGGACAGGGGGTGCTTTCTTT. The chain is built from TRBV6-1 and TRBJ1-1, with 10 bases identical to TRBD1. This CDR3 is 12 amino acids long. Germline V CDR1 and CDR2: MNHNS, SASEGT. The J segment lost 11 bases and the V segment lost 4 bases, leaving 4 bases of the junction unmatched.

At least ten counts were recorded for this clone. At one end, the junction sequence differs from germline, possibly due to a read error. This rearrangement joins TRBV28 to TRBJ1-1, with D unclear. The CDR3 consists of 12 residues. The V gene's germline CDR1 is MDHEN and CDR2 SYDVKM. The CDR3 region has the DNA TGTGCCAGCAGTCCCCCGAACAGTGAAGCTTTCTTT. Translation: CASSPPNSEAFF.